This T cell receptor (beta chain) was found in a study of a mutant IDH1 vaccine in newly diagnosed glioma. Study as a whole: Males made up about 60% and females about 38% of treated patients, whose mean age was roughly 40 years. Former treatment meant radiotherapy, temozolomide, or both; the majority had gotten both.

TCRdb's table, derived via immunoSEQ multiplex PCR, lists solely in-frame clones and lacks some. The sample has tens of thousands of clones, around 84% seen once. Comments on this clone: Antigen: not known.

V lost 6 bases to trimming and J lost 5 bases, with 14 bases between them. This CDR3 has 13 amino acids. Per the germline V gene, CDR1 is MNHEY and CDR2 is SVGAGI. The study, taken as a whole, reports: A vaccine-induced immune response developed in approximately 94% of the patients.

This sample's time point: week 35, safety follow-up. In the vaccine, a single dose held 300 ug of the mutant IDH1 20-mer peptide, along with topical imiquimod. The TCR sequence derives from a woman younger than 35 with glioma. Sample: PBMCs, taken from a glioma patient whose treatment included an IDH1 peptide vaccine. The chain combines TRBV6-5 with TRBJ2-7; D call uncertain. The CDR3 loop reads CASRFYTDDEQYF. The CDR3 DNA reads as TGTGCCAGCAGATTCTACACCGATGACGAGCAGTACTTC.